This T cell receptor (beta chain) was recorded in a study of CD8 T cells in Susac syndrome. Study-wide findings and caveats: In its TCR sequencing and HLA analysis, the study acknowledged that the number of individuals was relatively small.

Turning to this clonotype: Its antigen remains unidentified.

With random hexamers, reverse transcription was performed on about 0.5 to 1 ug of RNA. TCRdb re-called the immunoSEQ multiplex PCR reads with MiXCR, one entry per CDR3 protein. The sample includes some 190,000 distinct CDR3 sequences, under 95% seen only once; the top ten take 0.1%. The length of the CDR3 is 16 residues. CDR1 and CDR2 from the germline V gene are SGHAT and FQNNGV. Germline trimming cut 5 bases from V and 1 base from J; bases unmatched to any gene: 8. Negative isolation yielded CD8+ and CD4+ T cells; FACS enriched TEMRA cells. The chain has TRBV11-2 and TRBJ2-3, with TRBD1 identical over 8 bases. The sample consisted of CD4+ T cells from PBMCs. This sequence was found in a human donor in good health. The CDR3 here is CASSSYGQGRTDTQYF. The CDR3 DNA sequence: TGTGCCAGCAGCAGCTATGGACAGGGACGCACAGATACGCAGTATTTT.